The sequence of this TCR beta chain was determined in a study of T cell changes during pregnancy in multiple sclerosis. Repertoires were generated with immunoSEQ multiplex PCR, while TCRdb's copy carries only in-frame clones and drops some. This sample has about 56,000 clones, with roughly 91% found just once. Trimming shortened V by 10 bases and J by 1 base, and 15 bases separated the two germline ends. This CDR3 region has 14 residues. Germline values: CDR1 MNHNS, CDR2 SASEGT. Here the sequenced sample was CD4+ T cells from peripheral blood mononuclear cells, taken in the third trimester of pregnancy. The rearrangement uses TRBV6-1 and TRBJ2-3; the D gene is possibly TRBD1 (5 bases). The TCR was taken from a female donor with multiple sclerosis, enrolled in a pregnancy study. This CDR3 reads CATKQAAGTDTQYF. The CDR3 DNA is TGTGCCACGAAACAGGCCGCGGGCACAGATACGCAGTATTTT.